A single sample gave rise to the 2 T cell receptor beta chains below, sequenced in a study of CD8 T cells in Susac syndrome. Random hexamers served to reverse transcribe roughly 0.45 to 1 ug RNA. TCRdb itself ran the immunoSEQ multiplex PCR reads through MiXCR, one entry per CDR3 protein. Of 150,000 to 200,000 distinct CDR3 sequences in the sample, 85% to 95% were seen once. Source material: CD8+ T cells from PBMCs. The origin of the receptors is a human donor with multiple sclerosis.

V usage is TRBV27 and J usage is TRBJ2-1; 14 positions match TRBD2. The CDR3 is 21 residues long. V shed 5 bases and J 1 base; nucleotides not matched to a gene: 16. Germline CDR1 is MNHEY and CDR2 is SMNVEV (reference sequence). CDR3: CASSSSGTSGSILQSYNEQFF. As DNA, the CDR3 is TGTGCCAGCAGTAGTTCCGGGACTAGCGGGAGTATTTTACAGTCCTACAATGAGCAGTTCTTC.

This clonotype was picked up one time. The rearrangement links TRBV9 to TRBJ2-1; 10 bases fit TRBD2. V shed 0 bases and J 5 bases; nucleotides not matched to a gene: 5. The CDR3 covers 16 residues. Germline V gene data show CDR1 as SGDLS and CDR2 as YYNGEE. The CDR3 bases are TGTGCCAGCAGCGTAGGGACTAGCGGATATCACAATGAGCAGTTCTTC. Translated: CASSVGTSGYHNEQFF.